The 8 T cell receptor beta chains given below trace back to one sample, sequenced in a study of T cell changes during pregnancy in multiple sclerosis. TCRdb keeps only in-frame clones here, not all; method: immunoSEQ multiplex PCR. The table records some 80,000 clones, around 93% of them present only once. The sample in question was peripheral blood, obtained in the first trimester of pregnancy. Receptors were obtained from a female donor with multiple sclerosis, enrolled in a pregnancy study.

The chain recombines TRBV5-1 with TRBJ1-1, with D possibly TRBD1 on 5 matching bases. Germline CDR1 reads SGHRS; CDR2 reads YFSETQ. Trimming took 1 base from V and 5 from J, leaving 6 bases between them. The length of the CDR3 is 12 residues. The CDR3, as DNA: TGCGCCAGCAGCTTGAAGGGGACTGAAGCTTTCTTT. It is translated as CASSLKGTEAFF.

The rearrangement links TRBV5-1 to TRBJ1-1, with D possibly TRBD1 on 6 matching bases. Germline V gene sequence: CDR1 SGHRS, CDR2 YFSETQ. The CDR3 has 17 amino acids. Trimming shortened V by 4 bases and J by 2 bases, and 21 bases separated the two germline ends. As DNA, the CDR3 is TGCGCCAGCAGCCAGGGGCCAAAACTTTACCAAAACACTGAAGCTTTCTTT. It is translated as CASSQGPKLYQNTEAFF. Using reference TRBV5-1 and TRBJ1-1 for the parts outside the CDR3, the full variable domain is KAGVTQTPRYLIKTRGQQVTLSCSPISGHRSVSWYQQTPGQGLQFLFEYFSETQRNKGNFPGRFSGRQFSNSRSEMNVSTLELGDSALYLCASSQGPKLYQNTEAFFGQGTRLTVV.

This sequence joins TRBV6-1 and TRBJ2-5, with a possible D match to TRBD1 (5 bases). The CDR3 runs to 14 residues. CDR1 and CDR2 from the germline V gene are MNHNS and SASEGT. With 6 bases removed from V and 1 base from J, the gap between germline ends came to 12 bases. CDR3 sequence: CASSLSRAQETQYF. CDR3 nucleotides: TGTGCCAGCAGCCTATCCAGGGCCCAAGAGACCCAGTACTTC.

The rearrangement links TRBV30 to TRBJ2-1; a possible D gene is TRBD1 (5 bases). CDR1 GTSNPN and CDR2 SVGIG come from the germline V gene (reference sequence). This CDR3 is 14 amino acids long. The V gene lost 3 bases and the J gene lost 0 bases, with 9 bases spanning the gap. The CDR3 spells CAWRQESSYNEQFF. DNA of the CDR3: TGTGCCTGGAGACAGGAGAGCTCCTACAATGAGCAGTTCTTC. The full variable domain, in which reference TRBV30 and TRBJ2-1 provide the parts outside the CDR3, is SQTIHQWPATLVQPVGSPLSLECTVEGTSNPNLYWYRQAAGRGLQLLFYSVGIGQISSEVPQNLSASRPQDRQFILSSKKLLLSDSGFYLCAWRQESSYNEQFFGPGTRLTVL.

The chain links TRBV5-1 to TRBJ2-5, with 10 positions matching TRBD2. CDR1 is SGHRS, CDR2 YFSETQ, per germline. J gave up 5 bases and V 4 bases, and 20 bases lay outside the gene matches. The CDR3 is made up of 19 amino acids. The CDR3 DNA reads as TGCGCCAGCAGCCCCTCAGGGGTTAGCGGGGGGCTCTGGGGGGAGACCCAGTACTTC. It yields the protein CASSPSGVSGGLWGETQYF.

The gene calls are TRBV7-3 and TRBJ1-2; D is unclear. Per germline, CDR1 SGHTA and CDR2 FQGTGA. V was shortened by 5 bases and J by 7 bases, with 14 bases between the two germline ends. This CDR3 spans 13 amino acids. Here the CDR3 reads CASSPKLTGGYTF. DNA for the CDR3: TGTGCCAGCAGCCCCAAACTGACTGGTGGCTACACCTTC.

The CDR3 is CASREIAGGIDEQFF. In DNA form, the CDR3 reads TGTGCCAGCAGGGAGATAGCGGGAGGGATCGATGAGCAGTTCTTC. This sequence joins TRBV28 and TRBJ2-1, with 11 bases that match TRBD2. V shed 6 bases, J shed 8 bases, and the junction held 9 bases outside the gene matches. This CDR3 has 15 residues. Germline CDR1 reads MDHEN; CDR2 reads SYDVKM.

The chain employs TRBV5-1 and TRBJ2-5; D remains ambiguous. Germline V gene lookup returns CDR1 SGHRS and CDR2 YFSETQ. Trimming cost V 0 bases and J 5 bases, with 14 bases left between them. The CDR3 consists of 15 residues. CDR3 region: CASSLATAPGETQYF. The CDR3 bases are TGCGCCAGCAGCTTGGCCACGGCGCCGGGTGAGACCCAGTACTTC.